The clone carrying this T cell receptor (beta chain) was recorded many times. As yet, its antigen is unknown. Sample-barcoded 5' priming and a J-beta primer mix drove a second PCR of about 6 to 12 cycles. MiXCR, applied by TCRdb to the 5' RACE reads, yields one record per CDR3 protein. This sample yields about 1 million distinct CDR3 sequences, of which 40% to 50% are seen a single time; under 20% belongs to the top ten. This specimen comes from a study of blood T cells in healthy people across ages. Study-level results: Both naive CD4+ cell counts and diversity were greater in long-lived donors than in aged donors. Percentage of naive T cells showed a strong correlation with TCR beta diversity.

The germline V and J ends were trimmed by 1 base and 5 bases, with 9 bases remaining between them. The CDR3 sequence is 13 residues long. Germline V gives CDR1 SGHRS, CDR2 YFSETQ. Approximately 9 milliliters of peripheral blood were drawn from each donor into EDTA-treated tubes. Samples each yielded at least 6 micrograms of total RNA. V and J are TRBV5-1 and TRBJ1-1, with D unresolved. The sample consisted of blood. The source of this sequence is a woman in her fifties or sixties in good health. CDR3 sequence reads: CASSLRVSTEAFF. CDR3 bases: TGCGCCAGCAGCTTGAGGGTTTCGACTGAAGCTTTCTTT.